These 17 T cell receptor beta chains were all obtained from the same sample, sequenced in a study of shared clonotypes between healthy human individuals. Assay: immunoSEQ multiplex PCR; the TCRdb copy retains only in-frame clones and omits some. The profile shows around 1.6 million clones, about 98% of them singletons. Sequenced input: naive CD4+ T cells sorted from blood. This sample's subset: CD45RA+ positively selected. These receptors all come from a man aged 25-40 years in good health.

The chain links TRBV5-1 to TRBJ2-7; D may correspond to TRBD1 or TRBD2 (6 bases each). Trimming shortened V by 6 bases and J by 0 bases, and 16 bases separated the two germline ends. Germline CDR1 reads SGHRS; CDR2 reads YFSETQ. The CDR3 runs 15 residues. Here the CDR3 reads CASTEGGISSYEQYF. The CDR3 DNA sequence: TGCGCCAGCACCGAGGGGGGAATCAGCTCCTACGAGCAGTACTTC.

This sequence joins TRBV18 and TRBJ2-7; 9 nucleotides match TRBD2. The CDR3 consists of 14 residues. CDR1 and CDR2 (germline): KGHSH, LQKENI. V was clipped by 2 bases and J by 5 bases; unmatched bases: 4. CDR3 sequence: CASSPSSGTNEQYF. The DNA of the CDR3 is TGTGCCAGCTCACCATCTAGCGGGACGAACGAGCAGTACTTC. Variable domain in full (rest from reference TRBV18 and TRBJ2-7): NAGVMQNPRHLVRRRGQEARLRCSPMKGHSHVYWYRQLPEEGLKFMVYLQKENIIDESGMPKERFSAEFPKEGPSILRIQQVVRGDSAAYFCASSPSSGTNEQYFGPGTRLTVT.

The J gene is TRBJ2-3, the V gene TRBV13; 13 bases line up with TRBD2. J gave up 4 bases and V 1 base, and 8 bases lay outside the gene matches. The CDR3 is 18 residues long. CDR1 PRHDT and CDR2 FYEKMQ come from the germline V gene (reference sequence). CDR3 sequence: CASSLASTSGRAPDTQYF. CDR3 bases: TGTGCCAGCAGCTTAGCCTCAACTAGCGGGAGGGCCCCAGATACGCAGTATTTT.

The count of this clone is one. V gene TRBV14 combines with J gene TRBJ2-7, with D unclear. This CDR3 spans 14 amino acids. Trimming cost V 4 bases and J 1 base, with 11 bases left between them. The germline gives CDR1 SGHDN, CDR2 FVKESK. In DNA form, the CDR3 reads TGTGCCAGCAGCCCCCGGGTCTCGTCCTACGAGCAGTACTTC. Translating it yields CASSPRVSSYEQYF.

The genes are TRBV2 and TRBJ1-2; TRBD1 matches at 11 bases. The CDR3 contains 16 residues. Per germline, CDR1 SNHLY and CDR2 FYNNEI. After removal of 4 bases from V and 7 bases from J, the junction contained 11 bases not matched to a gene. In nucleotides, the CDR3 is TGTGCCAGCAGTGCTAGGACAGGGGGCTTAGGGAGTGGCTACACCTTC. It encodes CASSARTGGLGSGYTF. Using reference TRBV2 and TRBJ1-2 for the parts outside the CDR3, the full variable domain is EPEVTQTPSHQVTQMGQEVILRCVPISNHLYFYWYRQILGQKVEFLVSFYNNEISEKSEIFDDQFSVERPDGSNFTLKIRSTKLEDSAMYFCASSARTGGLGSGYTFGSGTRLTVV.

The gene calls are TRBV18 and TRBJ2-1, with a weak D call TRBD2 (5 bases). Germline V gives CDR1 KGHSH, CDR2 LQKENI. V lost 3 bases and J lost 3, with 12 bases in between. CDR3 length equals 15 residues. Here the CDR3 reads CASSPRELSYNEQFF. The CDR3 DNA reads TGTGCCAGCTCACCCCGGGAACTCAGCTACAATGAGCAGTTCTTC.

The gene calls are TRBV18 and TRBJ2-7; D possibly matches TRBD1 or TRBD2 (5 bases each). Germline loops: CDR1 KGHSH, CDR2 LQKENI. Between the trimmed V and J ends, which lost 6 bases and 6 bases, there was a span of 18 bases. This CDR3 spans 14 amino acids. DNA of the CDR3: TGTGCCAGCTCTCTATCAGGGACCTCGCGCGAGCAGTACTTC. Protein: CASSLSGTSREQYF.

The chain couples TRBV14 to TRBJ2-2, with TRBD2 matching over 8 bases. The germline CDR1 and CDR2 sequences are SGHDN and FVKESK. This CDR3 spans 17 amino acids. V gave up 4 bases and J gave up 6 bases; unmatched junction bases: 13. The CDR3 protein is CASSLSLSGSRAGELFF. DNA of the CDR3: TGTGCCAGCAGCCTTTCCTTAAGCGGGAGTCGGGCCGGGGAGCTGTTTTTT.

The chain employs TRBV6-4 and TRBJ2-1; no clear D. Trimming left V 4 bases short and J 7 bases short, with 11 bases between. Germline CDR1 MRHNA, CDR2 SNTAGT. The CDR3 is 13 amino acids. CDR3 in amino acids: CASSASQRNEQFF. CDR3 sequence (DNA): TGTGCCAGCAGTGCCTCTCAGAGGAATGAGCAGTTCTTC.

The V and J genes are TRBV25-1 and TRBJ2-1; possibly TRBD2 for D (7 bases). The CDR3 contains 16 residues. V lost 4 bases to trimming and J lost 5 bases, with 18 bases between them. In germline, CDR1 is MGHDK, CDR2 SYGVNS. CDR3 sequence: CASSAPGGPGHNEQFF. The CDR3 DNA reads as TGTGCCAGCAGTGCCCCGGGGGGCCCGGGTCACAATGAGCAGTTCTTC.

The chain recombines TRBV7-8 with TRBJ2-3; TRBD2 matches 9 bases. The CDR3 totals 16 residues. Germline CDR1 reads SGHVS; CDR2 reads FQNEAQ. Trimming cost V 8 bases and J 8 bases; bases outside gene matches: 17. This CDR3 is CASALSGLAGLVTQYF. CDR3 bases: TGTGCCAGCGCACTCTCAGGGCTAGCGGGACTAGTTACGCAGTATTTT.

As to this clone: This sample includes further DNA sequences coding for the same CDR3. The chain has TRBV18 and TRBJ2-7; the match to TRBD1 covers 9 bases. The CDR3 runs 15 residues. J was trimmed by 2 bases and V by 3 bases; bases with no gene match: 5. Germline V gene data show CDR1 as KGHSH and CDR2 as LQKENI. The CDR3 DNA follows: TGTGCCAGCTCACCGACCGGGACAGGGCCCTACGAGCAGTACTTC. It is translated as CASSPTGTGPYEQYF.

The rearrangement links TRBV28 to TRBJ2-1, with 7 bases that match TRBD2. The CDR3 loop spans 15 amino acids. V lost 3 bases, J lost 5 bases, and 7 bases stayed unmatched. From germline, CDR1 is MDHEN and CDR2 SYDVKM. CDR3 in amino acids: CASSFAGVVDNEQFF. For the CDR3, the DNA is TGTGCCAGCAGTTTTGCGGGAGTAGTCGACAATGAGCAGTTCTTC.

The chain combines TRBV5-1 with TRBJ1-3; possible D gene TRBD1, 5 bases. The CDR3 is made up of 14 amino acids. The V and J ends lost 7 bases and 0 bases respectively, with 11 bases between them. Looked up from germline, CDR1 is SGHRS and CDR2 is YFSETQ. CDR3 loop: CASGMTASGNTIYF. DNA for the CDR3: TGCGCCAGCGGAATGACAGCCTCTGGAAACACCATATATTTT.

The V and J genes are TRBV11-2 and TRBJ2-7; 9 nucleotides agree with TRBD2. Germline V lookup: CDR1 SGHAT, CDR2 FQNNGV. Trimming took 5 bases from V and 0 from J; bases not matched to a gene: 5. CDR3 length: 15 amino acids. The CDR3: CASSRALAGSYEQYF. The CDR3, as DNA: TGTGCCAGCAGCCGGGCACTAGCGGGCTCCTACGAGCAGTACTTC.

This clone was detected once. Other DNA sequences within the sample encode an identical CDR3. The chain couples TRBV28 to TRBJ2-7; D unresolved. The V end lost 4 bases, the J end lost 3 bases, and 4 bases lay between the germline ends. The CDR3 runs to 11 residues. Germline CDR1 reads MDHEN; CDR2 reads SYDVKM. The CDR3 sequence: CASSSRYEQYF. Written as DNA, the CDR3 is TGTGCCAGCAGTTCACGCTACGAGCAGTACTTC.

The V and J genes are TRBV29-1 and TRBJ1-1; D not certain. This CDR3 is 13 amino acids long. The germline V gene encodes CDR1 SQVTM and CDR2 ANQGSEA. V lost 3 bases and J 1 base, leaving 9 bases between the germline ends. CDR3 sequence reads: CSVEKVSNTEAFF. In nucleotides, the CDR3 is TGCAGCGTTGAGAAGGTCTCGAACACTGAAGCTTTCTTT.